This section outlines one TCR beta chain sequence together with its context. The antigen is unknown. This entry comes from a study of T cells in localized non-small cell lung cancer. V lost 8 bases and J lost 6; bases outside the gene matches: 11. The CDR3 sequence is 14 residues long. The germline V gene has CDR1 MGHRA and CDR2 YSYEKL. Study-wide results and caveats: Increased T cell density in blood showed an association with longer overall survival.

Measured with immunoSEQ multiplex PCR; TCRdb has only the in-frame clones, and not every one. This sample has some 64,000 clones, with 81% found just once. The source is a man aged 35-75 years with stage II lung adenocarcinoma. This specimen was PBMCs, taken before any cancer treatment. The chain links TRBV4-1 to TRBJ2-3, with 7 nucleotides matching TRBD2. CDR3 sequence reads: CASRPARGGDTQYF. CDR3 bases: TGCGCCAGCCGACCCGCGAGGGGAGGGGATACGCAGTATTTT.